Reported below is one TCR beta chain. The sample originates from a study of OX40 agonist ivuxolimab in advanced cancers. Generated by immunoSEQ multiplex PCR, the TCRdb table keeps only in-frame clones and is missing some. The table records 72,000 or so clones, roughly 89% of them present only once. V dropped 0 bases and J dropped 6 bases, with 12 bases sitting between them. The CDR3 length is 15 residues. Germline CDR1 is MGHRA and CDR2 is YSYEKL. Sequences were derived from CD4+ or CD8+ T cells sorted from blood, sampled in a trial of the OX40 agonist ivuxolimab. The chain has TRBV4-1 and TRBJ1-5; no definite D call. The sequence was obtained from an adult with an advanced solid tumor such as melanoma, head and neck, liver or kidney cancer. CDR3 in DNA: TGCGCCAGCAGCCAAGATGAGCCGGGTTTTCAGCCCCAGCATTTT. Translation: CASSQDEPGFQPQHF.